The next 31 T cell receptor beta chains were all read from a single sample in a study of blood T cells in healthy people across ages. Primed by a sample-barcoded 5' primer and a J-beta primer mix, a second PCR proceeded for 7 to 11 cycles. Each CDR3 protein is one row after TCRdb ran MiXCR on the 5' RACE reads. This table has approximately 1,100,000 distinct CDR3 sequences, 40% to 45% appearing once. Source material: blood. The receptors derive from a woman aged 60-75 years in good health.

The chain combines TRBV2 with TRBJ2-3; no clear D. V lost 6 bases and J 6 bases, leaving 10 bases between the germline ends. The V gene's germline CDR1 is SNHLY and CDR2 FYNNEI. The CDR3 has 12 residues. The CDR3 coding sequence is TGTGCCAGCAGCGACTCCGACGATACGCAGTATTTT. As protein: CASSDSDDTQYF.

The chain recombines TRBV6-6 with TRBJ1-1; 8 nucleotides line up with TRBD1. The CDR3 contains 16 residues. Germline V gene lookup returns CDR1 MNHNY and CDR2 SVGAGI (reference sequence). The V segment lost 2 bases and the J segment 1 base; nucleotides outside the gene matches: 6. In nucleotides, the CDR3 is TGTGCCAGCAGTTACGGGGCCGGGACAGGGAACACTGAAGCTTTCTTT. It yields the protein CASSYGAGTGNTEAFF.

This chain joins TRBV29-1 and TRBJ2-5, with 9 bases aligning to TRBD2. J lost 2 bases, V lost 5 bases, and 6 bases had no gene match. CDR3 length: 14 residues. Germline loops: CDR1 SQVTM, CDR2 ANQGSEA. For the CDR3, the DNA is TGCAGCGTTCCTAGCGGGGCATTGCAAGAGACCCAGTACTTC. As protein: CSVPSGALQETQYF. Variable domain in full (rest from reference TRBV29-1 and TRBJ2-5): SAVISQKPSRDICQRGTSLTIQCQVDSQVTMMFWYRQQPGQSLTLIATANQGSEATYESGFVIDKFPISRPNLTFSTLTVSNMSPEDSSIYLCSVPSGALQETQYFGPGTRLLVL.

V is TRBV3-1 and J is TRBJ1-2; 9 bases line up with TRBD1. This CDR3 comprises 13 residues. The germline CDR1 and CDR2 sequences are LGHDT and YNNKEL (reference sequence). V lost 3 bases, J lost 8 bases, and 4 bases stayed unmatched. The CDR3 sequence is CASSQTTGGGYTF. Written as DNA, the CDR3 is TGTGCCAGCAGCCAGACGACAGGGGGAGGCTACACCTTC.

The chain carries TRBV20-1 and TRBJ2-3, with 10 nucleotides matching TRBD2. Germline CDR1 DFQATT, CDR2 SNEGSKA (reference sequence). The V segment lost 6 bases and the J segment 2 bases; nucleotides outside the gene matches: 20. CDR3 length: 19 amino acids. The CDR3 region has the DNA TGCAGTGCGGAGAGTTGGCTAGCGGGAGAGATGTTAGACACAGATACGCAGTATTTT. It translates to CSAESWLAGEMLDTDTQYF.

This clonotype was recorded a few times. This rearrangement joins TRBV20-1 to TRBJ2-7; D is ambiguous. The germline V gene encodes CDR1 DFQATT and CDR2 SNEGSKA (reference sequence). V lost 6 bases, J lost 2 bases, and 14 bases lay in between. The CDR3 has 13 amino acids. The CDR3 sequence is CSAGGRGTYEQYF. The DNA of the CDR3 is TGCAGTGCCGGTGGCCGTGGGACCTACGAGCAGTACTTC.

This clonotype was recorded only once. This chain uses TRBV7-8 with TRBJ1-5, with TRBD1 matching 9 bases. CDR1 is SGHVS, CDR2 FQNEAQ, per germline. The V and J ends lost 4 bases and 4 bases, in that order; junction bases with no gene match: 8. The CDR3 covers 16 residues. The CDR3, as DNA: TGTGCCAGCAGCTCAGGCGTGACAGGGGGTAATCAGCCCCAGCATTTT. Translation gives CASSSGVTGGNQPQHF.

The J gene is TRBJ1-2, the V gene TRBV6-6, with D tentatively TRBD1 (5 bases). The CDR3 loop spans 13 amino acids. V was trimmed by 2 bases and J by 2 bases, leaving 6 bases between them. Germline assignment: CDR1 MNHNY and CDR2 SVGAGI (reference sequence). Here the CDR3 reads CASSYDRNYGYTF. The DNA for the CDR3 is TGTGCCAGCAGTTACGACAGAAACTATGGCTACACCTTC.

The chain has TRBV18 and TRBJ2-5; D is undetermined. The CDR3 has 15 residues. Germline V gives CDR1 KGHSH, CDR2 LQKENI. Trimming left V 3 bases short and J 2 bases short, with 13 bases between. The chain's CDR3 is CASSPPSTSQETQYF. DNA of the CDR3: TGTGCCAGCTCACCGCCCTCAACATCACAAGAGACCCAGTACTTC.

The genes are TRBV11-3 and TRBJ2-1; D gene ambiguous. The CDR3 totals 13 residues. The V gene lost 5 bases and the J gene lost 6 bases, with 11 bases spanning the gap. The germline CDR1 and CDR2 sequences are SGHNT and YENEEA. CDR3 sequence: CASSHRPGNEQFF. As DNA, the CDR3 is TGTGCCAGCAGCCATCGTCCTGGCAATGAGCAGTTCTTC.

For this clonotype: One end of the junction does not line up with germline, which may come from a read error. The J gene is TRBJ2-7, the V gene TRBV3-1; 7 bases match TRBD2. Per the germline V gene, CDR1 is LGHDT and CDR2 is YNNKEL (reference sequence). This CDR3 spans 13 amino acids. This CDR3 reads CVSSRLAAYEQYF. The CDR3 DNA reads TGTGTCAGCAGCCGGCTAGCGGCTTACGAGCAGTACTTC.

This clonotype showed up just once. This rearrangement joins TRBV25-1 to TRBJ2-7; 8 bases are a match to TRBD1. The assigned J gene may be wrong: the sequence end matches TRBJ2-5 better. CDR3 length: 14 residues. The germline V gene encodes CDR1 MGHDK and CDR2 SYGVNS. CDR3 bases: TGTGCCAGCCGCGGAGCAGGGGGCAGAGAGACCCAGTACTTC. Its translation: CASRGAGGRETQYF.

This clonotype was recorded a few times. V usage is TRBV2 and J usage is TRBJ2-4; maybe TRBD1 (6 bases). V lost 7 bases and J 9 bases, leaving 13 bases between the germline ends. The CDR3 length is 12 residues. The germline V gene has CDR1 SNHLY and CDR2 FYNNEI. The CDR3 nucleotides read TGTGCCAGCAACGCAGGGGATCCCATTCAGTACTTC. Residues: CASNAGDPIQYF.

This chain links TRBV12-3 or TRBV12-4 with TRBJ2-3; D ambiguous. The ends were cut back, 3 bases at V and 2 bases at J, with 12 bases in the middle. The CDR3 is 15 residues long. Here the CDR3 DNA reads TGTGCCAGCAGTTTGAGGCGGAGCATCACAGATACGCAGTATTTT. It specifies CASSLRRSITDTQYF.

This clonotype was counted between two and nine times. The V call is TRBV29-1, the J call TRBJ2-1; TRBD1 or TRBD2 may be the D gene (5 bases each). Trimming pared 4 bases from V and 5 bases from J, leaving 18 bases between. Germline V gene data show CDR1 as SQVTM and CDR2 as ANQGSEA. CDR3 size: 15 residues. As DNA, the CDR3 is TGCAGCGTTGCGGTCGGGGCTAGGTGGGACAATGAGCAGTTCTTC. The encoded protein is CSVAVGARWDNEQFF.

The chain is built from TRBV6-2 or TRBV6-3 and TRBJ2-5; D unclear. The germline V gene has CDR1 MNHEY and CDR2 SVGEGT. This CDR3 comprises 11 residues. Trimming removed 7 bases from V and 4 bases from J, with 7 bases in between. CDR3 amino acids: CASTNRETQYF. In DNA form, the CDR3 reads TGTGCCAGCACCAACAGAGAGACCCAGTACTTC.

The rearrangement uses TRBV28 and TRBJ2-7; no firm D call. The CDR3 covers 16 residues. The V end lost 5 bases, the J end lost 3 bases, and 20 bases lay between the germline ends. Looked up from germline, CDR1 is MDHEN and CDR2 is SYDVKM. The CDR3 loop is CASSPPDPQVVYEQYF. CDR3 bases: TGTGCCAGCAGTCCACCAGACCCCCAAGTCGTCTACGAGCAGTACTTC.

The rearrangement uses TRBV5-1 and TRBJ2-1, with a tentative D call TRBD2 (6 bases). The CDR3 is made up of 16 amino acids. The V and J ends lost 3 bases and 8 bases respectively, with 21 bases between them. Germline V lookup: CDR1 SGHRS, CDR2 YFSETQ. CDR3 sequence reads: CASSSPPGLVEDEQFF. CDR3 DNA sequence: TGCGCCAGCAGCTCGCCCCCGGGACTCGTGGAGGATGAGCAGTTCTTC.

V is TRBV29-1 and J is TRBJ1-2, with D maybe TRBD1 (5 bases). V was clipped by 6 bases and J by 5 bases, with 13 bases between them. The CDR3 contains 12 residues. The germline CDR1 and CDR2 sequences are SQVTM and ANQGSEA. In DNA, the CDR3 is TGCAGCGTGGGGGGTGGGGAATATGGCTACACCTTC. Amino acid sequence: CSVGGGEYGYTF. The whole variable domain, remainder taken from reference TRBV29-1 and TRBJ1-2, is SAVISQKPSRDICQRGTSLTIQCQVDSQVTMMFWYRQQPGQSLTLIATANQGSEATYESGFVIDKFPISRPNLTFSTLTVSNMSPEDSSIYLCSVGGGEYGYTFGSGTRLTVV.

CDR3 sequence reads: CSARQAGASPLHF. The CDR3 region has the DNA TGCAGTGCCAGACAGGCCGGGGCTTCACCCCTCCACTTT. The gene calls are TRBV20-1 and TRBJ1-6, with D tentatively TRBD1 (6 bases). V was cut by 6 bases and J by 9 bases, with 15 bases left in between. CDR1 and CDR2 (germline): DFQATT, SNEGSKA (reference sequence). The CDR3 sequence is 13 residues long.

This chain uses TRBV12-3 or TRBV12-4 with TRBJ2-3; the match to TRBD1 covers 8 bases. V dropped 5 bases and J dropped 6; count of bases not matched to a gene: 10. This CDR3 has 15 amino acids. The CDR3 DNA reads as TGTGCCAGCAGTCAGGGGGCCCCCCCGTTTGATACGCAGTATTTT. It codes for CASSQGAPPFDTQYF.

The V gene is TRBV28, the J gene TRBJ2-4; perhaps TRBD1 as D (5 bases). The CDR3 sequence is 17 residues long. Germline V gene data show CDR1 as MDHEN and CDR2 as SYDVKM. Trimming pared 2 bases from V and 1 base from J, leaving 15 bases between. The CDR3 sequence: CASSLEGALNAKNIQYF. Here the CDR3 DNA reads TGTGCCAGCAGTTTAGAAGGGGCACTTAATGCCAAAAACATTCAGTACTTC.

This chain joins TRBV7-2 and TRBJ1-5; 8 positions agree with TRBD1. This CDR3 spans 15 amino acids. With 1 base clipped from V and 6 bases from J, the junction kept 5 bases outside the gene matches. Germline V gene data show CDR1 as SGHTA and CDR2 as FQGNSA. The CDR3 loop is CASSLVGGTGQPQHF. The CDR3 coding sequence is TGTGCCAGCAGCTTAGTAGGAGGGACAGGTCAGCCCCAGCATTTT.

The chain uses TRBV29-1 and TRBJ2-7; tentative D call: TRBD2 (6 bases). This CDR3 comprises 14 residues. V was shortened by 4 bases and J by 7 bases, with 20 bases between the two germline ends. The germline CDR1 and CDR2 sequences are SQVTM and ANQGSEA. CDR3 protein: CSVGWDGSVGEQYF. The CDR3 region has the DNA TGCAGCGTTGGTTGGGACGGGAGCGTCGGGGAGCAGTACTTC.

The chain is built from TRBV6-5 and TRBJ1-6; D perhaps matches TRBD1 (5 bases). Germline CDR1 MNHEY, CDR2 SVGAGI. The V and J ends lost 5 bases and 7 bases respectively, with 9 bases between them. The CDR3 is 13 residues long. The CDR3: CASSDGGNSPLHF. CDR3 in DNA: TGTGCCAGCAGTGACGGGGGGAATTCACCCCTCCACTTT.

The chain joins TRBV9 to TRBJ1-5; D ambiguous. Trimming took 0 bases from V and 0 from J, leaving 10 bases between them. Germline V gene lookup returns CDR1 SGDLS and CDR2 YYNGEE. This CDR3 is built from 16 residues. In DNA, the CDR3 is TGTGCCAGCAGCGTAGTGTTTTCTTATAGCAATCAGCCCCAGCATTTT. Translated, it gives CASSVVFSYSNQPQHF.

CDR3 sequence reads: CASRETGTGPYEQYF. The CDR3 nucleotides read TGTGCCAGCAGGGAGACCGGGACAGGACCCTACGAGCAGTACTTC. The rearrangement links TRBV12-3 or TRBV12-4 to TRBJ2-7; TRBD1 matches at 8 bases. V was pared by 6 bases and J by 2 bases, with 9 bases of the junction left unmatched. The CDR3 spans 15 residues.

This clonotype was seen a few times. The CDR3 DNA follows: TGTGCCAGCTCACCATCTCTGGGCCCCTTGGGGATAGAAGGCTACACCTTC. The encoded protein is CASSPSLGPLGIEGYTF. The V call is TRBV18, the J call TRBJ1-2, with D unclear. The CDR3 is made up of 17 amino acids. Germline CDR1 is KGHSH and CDR2 is LQKENI. V lost 2 bases and J 8 bases, leaving 24 bases between the germline ends.

The chain joins TRBV3-1 to TRBJ2-1; 10 bases fit TRBD2. In germline, CDR1 is LGHDT, CDR2 YNNKEL (reference sequence). V lost 4 bases and J lost 9; bases outside the gene matches: 3. This CDR3 is built from 13 residues. The CDR3 loop is CASSPTSGREQFF. The CDR3 bases are TGTGCCAGCAGCCCGACTAGCGGGCGTGAGCAGTTCTTC.

The chain uses TRBV7-2 and TRBJ2-7; TRBD2 aligns across 11 bases. CDR1 is SGHTA, CDR2 FQGNSA, per germline. V shed 2 bases and J 6 bases; nucleotides not matched to a gene: 3. The CDR3 loop spans 14 amino acids. CDR3: CASSLIAGGSEQYF. CDR3 bases: TGTGCCAGCAGCTTAATAGCGGGAGGGAGCGAGCAGTACTTC. Filled out from reference TRBV7-2 and TRBJ2-7, the complete variable domain reads GAGVSQSPSNKVTEKGKDVELRCDPISGHTALYWYRQSLGQGLEFLIYFQGNSAPDKSGLPSDRFSAERTGGSVSTLTIQRTQQEDSAVYLCASSLIAGGSEQYFGPGTRLTVT.

The sample holds a few counts of this clonotype. The V call is TRBV29-1, the J call TRBJ2-7; a weak D match, TRBD1 (6 bases). Per the germline V gene, CDR1 is SQVTM and CDR2 is ANQGSEA. V lost 3 bases, J lost 1 base, and 19 bases lay in between. The CDR3 has 16 amino acids. Here the CDR3 reads CSVDGVDRGGSYEQYF. CDR3 coding DNA: TGCAGCGTTGATGGGGTGGACAGAGGGGGTTCCTACGAGCAGTACTTC.